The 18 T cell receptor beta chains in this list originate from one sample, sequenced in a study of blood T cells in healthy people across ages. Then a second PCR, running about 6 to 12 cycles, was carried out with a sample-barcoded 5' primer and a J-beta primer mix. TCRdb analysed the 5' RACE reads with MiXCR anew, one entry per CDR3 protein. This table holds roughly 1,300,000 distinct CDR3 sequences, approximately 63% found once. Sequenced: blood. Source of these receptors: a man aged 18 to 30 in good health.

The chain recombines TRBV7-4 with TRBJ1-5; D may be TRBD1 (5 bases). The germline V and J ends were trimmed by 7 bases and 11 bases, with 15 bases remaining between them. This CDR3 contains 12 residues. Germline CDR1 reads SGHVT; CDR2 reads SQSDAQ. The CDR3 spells CASTQGYRTQHF. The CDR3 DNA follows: TGTGCCAGCACCCAGGGTTATAGAACCCAGCATTTT.

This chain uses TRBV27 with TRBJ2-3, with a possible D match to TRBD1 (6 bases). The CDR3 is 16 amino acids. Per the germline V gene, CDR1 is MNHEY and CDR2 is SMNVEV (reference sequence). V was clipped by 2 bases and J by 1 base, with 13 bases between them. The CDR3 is CASSLQGYRGTDTQYF. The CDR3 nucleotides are TGTGCCAGCAGTTTACAGGGGTACAGGGGCACAGATACGCAGTATTTT.

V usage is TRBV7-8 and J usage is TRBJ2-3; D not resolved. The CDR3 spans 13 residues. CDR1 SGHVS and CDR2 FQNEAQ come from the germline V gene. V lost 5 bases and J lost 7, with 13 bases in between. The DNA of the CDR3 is TGTGCCAGCAGCGGCCCCCCTGCGAATACGCAGTATTTT. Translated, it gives CASSGPPANTQYF.

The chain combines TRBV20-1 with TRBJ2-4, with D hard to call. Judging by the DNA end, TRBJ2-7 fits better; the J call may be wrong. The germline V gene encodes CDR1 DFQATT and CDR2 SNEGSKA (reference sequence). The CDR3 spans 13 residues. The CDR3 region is CSANTAVSYEQYF. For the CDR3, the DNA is TGCAGTGCAAACACAGCAGTAAGCTACGAGCAGTACTTC.

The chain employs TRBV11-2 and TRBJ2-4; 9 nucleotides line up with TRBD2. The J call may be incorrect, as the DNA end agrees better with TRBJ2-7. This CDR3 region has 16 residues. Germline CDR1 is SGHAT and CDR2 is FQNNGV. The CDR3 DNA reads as TGTGCCAGCAGCTTAGCGGCGGGAGGGCTAACCTACGAGCAGTACTTC. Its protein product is CASSLAAGGLTYEQYF.

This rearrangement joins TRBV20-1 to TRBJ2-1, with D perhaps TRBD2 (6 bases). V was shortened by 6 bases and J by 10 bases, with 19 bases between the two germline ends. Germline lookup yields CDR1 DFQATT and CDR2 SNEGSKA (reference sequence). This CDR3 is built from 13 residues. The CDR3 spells CSAPRRGQVEQFF. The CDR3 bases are TGCAGTGCCCCTCGGAGGGGCCAGGTGGAGCAGTTCTTC.

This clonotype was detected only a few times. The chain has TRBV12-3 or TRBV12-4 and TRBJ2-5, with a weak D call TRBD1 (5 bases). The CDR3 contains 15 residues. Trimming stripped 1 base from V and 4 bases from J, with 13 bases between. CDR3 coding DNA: TGTGCCAGCAGTTTAGGCTGGGGCCGTGCAGAGACCCAGTACTTC. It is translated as CASSLGWGRAETQYF.

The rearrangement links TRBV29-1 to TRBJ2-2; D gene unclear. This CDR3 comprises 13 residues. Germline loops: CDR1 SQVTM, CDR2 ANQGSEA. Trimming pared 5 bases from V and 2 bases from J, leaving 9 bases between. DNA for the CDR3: TGCAGCGTTTTTATCCCAAACACCGGGGAGCTGTTTTTT. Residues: CSVFIPNTGELFF.

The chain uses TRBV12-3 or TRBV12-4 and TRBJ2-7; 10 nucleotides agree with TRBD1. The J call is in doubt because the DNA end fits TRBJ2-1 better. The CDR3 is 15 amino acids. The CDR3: CASRAWDRGRDEQFF. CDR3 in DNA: TGTGCCAGCAGAGCCTGGGACAGGGGTCGAGATGAGCAGTTCTTC.

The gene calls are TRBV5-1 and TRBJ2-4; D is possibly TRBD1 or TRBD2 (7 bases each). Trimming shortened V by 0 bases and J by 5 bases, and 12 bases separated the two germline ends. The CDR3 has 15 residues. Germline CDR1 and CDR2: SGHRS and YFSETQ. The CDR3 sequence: CASSLDRGGQNIQYF. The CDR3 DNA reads TGCGCCAGCAGCTTGGACAGGGGAGGGCAAAACATTCAGTACTTC. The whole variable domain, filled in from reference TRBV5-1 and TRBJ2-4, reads KAGVTQTPRYLIKTRGQQVTLSCSPISGHRSVSWYQQTPGQGLQFLFEYFSETQRNKGNFPGRFSGRQFSNSRSEMNVSTLELGDSALYLCASSLDRGGQNIQYFGAGTRLSVL.

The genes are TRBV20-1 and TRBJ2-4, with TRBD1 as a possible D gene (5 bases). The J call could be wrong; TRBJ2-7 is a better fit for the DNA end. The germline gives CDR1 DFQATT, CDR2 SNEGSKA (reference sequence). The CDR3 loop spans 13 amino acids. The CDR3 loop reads CSARAWGGYEQYF. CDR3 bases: TGCAGTGCTAGGGCATGGGGCGGTTACGAGCAGTACTTC.

The DNA for the CDR3 is TGTGCCAGCTCACCTTGGGGGGGCCGCGCTGGAGAGCAGTTCTTC. It encodes CASSPWGGRAGEQFF. The V call is TRBV18, the J call TRBJ2-1; D perhaps matches TRBD2 (7 bases). Germline CDR1 is KGHSH and CDR2 is LQKENI. The CDR3 extends over 15 amino acids. V shed 3 bases and J shed 10 bases, with 19 bases lying between them. Combining the CDR3 with reference TRBV18 and TRBJ2-1 gives the whole variable domain NAGVMQNPRHLVRRRGQEARLRCSPMKGHSHVYWYRQLPEEGLKFMVYLQKENIIDESGMPKERFSAEFPKEGPSILRIQQVVRGDSAAYFCASSPWGGRAGEQFFGPGTRLTVL.

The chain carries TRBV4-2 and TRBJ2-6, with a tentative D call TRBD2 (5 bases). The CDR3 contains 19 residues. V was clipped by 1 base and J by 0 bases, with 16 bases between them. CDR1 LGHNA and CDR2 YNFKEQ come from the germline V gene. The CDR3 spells CASSQVGNTGSSGANVLTF. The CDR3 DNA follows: TGTGCCAGCAGCCAAGTGGGGAACACGGGGAGCTCTGGGGCCAACGTCCTGACTTTC.

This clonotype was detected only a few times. CDR3 nucleotide sequence: TGCGCCAGCAGCCACACCGGGACAGGCGGTTTGGATGAGCAGTTCTTC. Translated, it gives CASSHTGTGGLDEQFF. The chain couples TRBV4-1 to TRBJ2-1; 8 bases line up with TRBD1. The CDR3 covers 16 residues. Germline trimming cut 3 bases from V and 8 bases from J; bases unmatched to any gene: 12. Germline V CDR1 and CDR2: MGHRA, YSYEKL.

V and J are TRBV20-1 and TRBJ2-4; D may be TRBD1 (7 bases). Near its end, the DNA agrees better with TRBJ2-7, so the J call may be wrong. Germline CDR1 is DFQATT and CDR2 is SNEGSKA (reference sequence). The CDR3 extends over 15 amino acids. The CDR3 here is CSASAMRDRDYEQYF. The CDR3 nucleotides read TGCAGTGCTAGTGCCATGCGGGACAGAGACTACGAGCAGTACTTC.

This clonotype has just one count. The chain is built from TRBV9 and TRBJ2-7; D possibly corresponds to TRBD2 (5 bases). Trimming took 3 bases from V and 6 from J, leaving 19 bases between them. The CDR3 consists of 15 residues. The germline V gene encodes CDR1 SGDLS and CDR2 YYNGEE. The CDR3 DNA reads TGTGCCAGCAGCGGACTCGGGATGCTAGGCTTCGAGCAGTACTTC. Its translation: CASSGLGMLGFEQYF.

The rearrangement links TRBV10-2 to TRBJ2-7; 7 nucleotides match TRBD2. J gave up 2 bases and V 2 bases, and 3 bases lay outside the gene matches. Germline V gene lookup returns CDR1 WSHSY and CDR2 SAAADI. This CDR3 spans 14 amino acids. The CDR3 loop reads CASSEASGTYEQYF. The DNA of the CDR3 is TGCGCCAGCAGTGAGGCTAGCGGTACCTACGAGCAGTACTTC.

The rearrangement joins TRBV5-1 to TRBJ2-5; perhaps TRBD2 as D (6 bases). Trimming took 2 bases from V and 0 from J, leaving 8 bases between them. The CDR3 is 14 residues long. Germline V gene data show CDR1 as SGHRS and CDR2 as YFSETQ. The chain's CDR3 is CASSFGGHQETQYF. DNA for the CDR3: TGCGCCAGCAGCTTTGGAGGGCACCAAGAGACCCAGTACTTC.